This T cell receptor beta chain was found in a study of T cells after posttransplantation cyclophosphamide (TCRdb year 2016). For context, the study as a whole: T cell repertoire reconstitution was tracked by TRB sequencing after myeloablative bone marrow transplantation in which posttransplantation cyclophosphamide was used as GVHD prophylaxis. Samples from 35 PTCy-treated patients and some 16 related bone marrow donors of those patients were subjected to antigen receptor sequencing. TRB sequencing was performed on blood from all 35 or so PTCy patients with 1-year posttransplant specimens. In 3 patients, TRB sequencing was also performed on up to about 3 more blood samples taken 2 to 5.2 years after transplant, and in a handful of patients, pretransplant blood was also TRB-sequenced. Because TRA and TRB clonality correlated tightly in fewer than ten samples, the subsequent TCR analyses were limited to TRB only. Public TRB sequences were queried against a database of over 3,000 sequences associated with responses to pathogens, tumor antigens, self-antigens and alloantigens. Paper-wide results and their limitations: The TRB repertoires of T cells infiltrating skin or the GI tract showed only limited overlap with the TRB repertoires found in blood. Across the roughly 40 patients, TRB clonality was highly associated with recipient CMV seropositivity and CMV reactivation, and diversity with PTCy was similar to that in the CNI/methotrexate controls. Donor-recipient similarity was low at 1-2 months but increased during the first year, and donor CD8+ memory clones often dominated later blood repertoires.

Genomic DNA was the input for TRB sequencing, which was run either with the immunoSEQ assay at survey resolution or with the hsTCRB kit. Turning to the authors' computational methods: The immunoSEQ software was used for initial read processing, and the LymphoSeq R package was used for repertoire analyses. Clonality was calculated as 1 minus normalized Shannon entropy, and the Gini coefficient was also calculated for each TRB dataset. To infer phenotypes in unsorted samples, TRB sequences from sorted subsets of the recipient or donor were mapped onto the unsorted samples of the same recipient. TCRdb holds this immuneACCESS table with in-frame rearrangements only. Some clones are missing; in checked studies, unresolved V genes explain under half, and the rest has no known cause. The V and J calls and clone size come from that table; D and trimming were worked out from the DNA. This sample has 35,000 to 45,000 clones in the table, none counted a single time. Approximately 2.2% of the sample lies in the top ten.

V loses 1 base, J loses 2 bases, and the germline ends lie 10 bases apart. There are 15 amino acids in the CDR3, from cysteine to phenylalanine inclusive. CDR3 DNA only is kept here, 45 bases in frame from base 1. The germline V gene (reference sequence) sets CDR1 to SGHNT and CDR2 to YYREEE. This clone was seen at least ten times. The antigen it binds to is not known. The input lacks base qualities; no much larger clone sits a single base away. Peripheral blood samples were provided by related bone marrow donors on the day of marrow donation. Peripheral blood and bone marrow mononuclear cells were isolated by Ficoll-Hypaque density centrifugation and cryopreserved.

This TCR came from a man aged 35 to 55 in good health, CMV-negative, and a related stem cell transplant donor. This sequence uses TRBV5-4 and TRBJ1-3, with an unclear D gene assignment. The sample was PBMCs. The CDR3 protein is CASSLSGIPGNTIYF. The DNA reads TGTGCCAGCAGCTTGTCGGGGATACCTGGAAACACCATATATTTT.